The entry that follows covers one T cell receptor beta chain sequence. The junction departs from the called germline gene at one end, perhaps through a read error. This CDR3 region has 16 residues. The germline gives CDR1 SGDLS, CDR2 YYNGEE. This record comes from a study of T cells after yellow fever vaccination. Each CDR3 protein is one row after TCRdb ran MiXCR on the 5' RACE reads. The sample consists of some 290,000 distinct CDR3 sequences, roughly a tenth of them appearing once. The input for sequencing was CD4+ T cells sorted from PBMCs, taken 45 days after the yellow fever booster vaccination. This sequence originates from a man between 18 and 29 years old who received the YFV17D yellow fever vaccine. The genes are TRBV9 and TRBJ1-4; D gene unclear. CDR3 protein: CASSVGSSATDEKLFF. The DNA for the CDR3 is TGTGCCAGCAGCGTGGGCAGTTCAGCAACTGATGAAAAACTGTTTTTT. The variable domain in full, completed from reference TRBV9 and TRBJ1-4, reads DSGVTQTPKHLITATGQRVTLRCSPRSGDLSVYWYQQSLDQGLQFLIQYYNGEERAKGNILERFSAQQFPDLHSELNLSSLELGDSALYFCASSVGSSATDEKLFFGSGTQLSVL.